This TCR beta chain was documented in a study of blood T cell repertoires in COVID-19. Study as a whole: Acute-phase and convalescent COVID-19 samples originated in the United States, Italy and Spain. Sample material is recorded as cDNA or gDNA derived from T cells, B-cell-depleted T cells, or PBMCs.

The assay was immunoSEQ multiplex PCR, and TCRdb's table has in-frame clones only and misses some. The sample holds roughly 340,000 clones, roughly 89% seen once. This CDR3 is 12 amino acids long. V lost 3 bases and J 5 bases, leaving 5 bases between the germline ends. Per germline, CDR1 SGHNT and CDR2 YYREEE (reference sequence). The source of this sequence is a woman under 30 who had recovered from COVID-19. Sample: peripheral blood. The V gene is TRBV5-4, the J gene TRBJ2-2; the D is unclear. Written as DNA, the CDR3 is TGTGCCAGCAGCTCAGATACCGGGGAGCTGTTTTTT. Amino acid sequence: CASSSDTGELFF. Together with reference TRBV5-4 and TRBJ2-2, the CDR3 gives the full variable domain: ETGVTQSPTHLIKTRGQQVTLRCSSQSGHNTVSWYQQALGQGPQFIFQYYREEENGRGNFPPRFSGLQFPNYSSELNVNALELDDSALYLCASSSDTGELFFGEGSRLTVL.